The text below deals with one TCR beta chain. What it binds is unknown. Method: immunoSEQ multiplex PCR; TCRdb's copy keeps in-frame clones and lacks some. The sample comprises tens of thousands of clones, roughly 87% of which are singletons, and roughly 17% rests with the top ten. The record originates from a study of T cell responses to AZD1222 COVID-19 vaccine. Germline lookup yields CDR1 MGHRA and CDR2 YSYEKL. V shed 0 bases, J shed 10 bases, and the junction held 6 bases outside the gene matches. The length of the CDR3 is 15 residues. General study results and limits: Donors were mostly white British, more females; clonal diversity possibly underestimated.

The gene calls are TRBV4-1 and TRBJ1-6; 7 nucleotides match TRBD1. The starting material was peripheral blood, obtained on day 0 of AZD1222 vaccination. This TCR was recovered from an adult in good health. The CDR3 DNA reads as TGCGCCAGCAGCCAAGATCTACAGGGGTCCTCACCCCTCCACTTT. Protein product: CASSQDLQGSSPLHF.